The rows below give T cell receptor beta chains drawn from one sample of a study of T-cell memory formation after mild COVID-19. TCRdb processed the 5' RACE reads anew with MiXCR; each CDR3 protein has one entry. The sample contains a few hundred thousand distinct CDR3 sequences, roughly a tenth of which appear only once. Sequencing was done on a sample of PBMCs or a T cell subset sorted from them (not recorded which). Receptors originate from a man younger than 35 who had mild COVID-19 (a few samples of this study predate the infection). Cell type and time point are not known. The CDR3 runs from the conserved cysteine through the conserved F or W. A D gene is named only where the DNA matches it firmly. A clone size is listed for some rows: how often the clone was seen (once, few, many), or a class if it is expanded.

j_gene | d_gene | abundance | v_gene | CDR3aa | CDR3nt
TRBJ2-2 | TRBD1 | few | TRBV5-1 | CASSLDSGQGDTGELFF | TGCGCCAGCAGCCTGGACTCGGGACAGGGGGACACCGGGGAGCTGTTTTTT
TRBJ2-3 | - | - | TRBV20-1 | CSASGVMGTDTQYF | TGCAGTGCTAGCGGAGTGATGGGCACAGATACGCAGTATTTT
TRBJ1-2 | - | - | TRBV10-2 | CASLDPGLVGGYTF | TGCGCCAGCCTCGACCCCGGACTGGTTGGTGGCTACACCTTC
TRBJ2-3 | - | few | TRBV4-1 | CASSQIPGVDTQYF | TGCGCCAGCAGCCAGATACCAGGGGTAGATACGCAGTATTTT
TRBJ1-2 | - | - | TRBV30 | CAWSIAGGYTF | TGTGCCTGGAGTATCGCAGGAGGCTACACCTTC
TRBJ2-6 | - | - | TRBV28 | CASKPPGEGANVLTF | TGTGCCAGCAAACCCCCGGGGGAGGGGGCCAACGTCCTGACTTTC
TRBJ2-7 | - | - | TRBV27 | CASSLGWDWSSYEQYF | TGTGCCAGCAGTTTAGGTTGGGACTGGAGCTCCTACGAGCAGTACTTC
TRBJ2-5 | - | - | TRBV12-3/TRBV12-4 | CASSLYRGQYQETQYF | TGTGCCAGCAGTTTGTATCGGGGGCAGTACCAAGAGACCCAGTACTTC
TRBJ2-5 | - | few | TRBV24-1 | CATSDPRGTGETQYF | TGTGCCACCAGTGATCCCAGGGGAACCGGAGAGACCCAGTACTTC
TRBJ2-3 | TRBD1 | - | TRBV7-9 | CASSWGQGITDTQYF | TGTGCCAGCAGCTGGGGACAGGGGATCACAGATACGCAGTATTTT
TRBJ1-1 | TRBD1 | - | TRBV5-1 | CASSLADRDNTEAFF | TGCGCCAGCAGCTTGGCGGACAGGGACAACACTGAAGCTTTCTTT
TRBJ1-5 | - | many | TRBV7-2 | CASSPGGASNQPQHF | TGTGCCAGCAGCCCCGGCGGGGCCAGCAATCAGCCCCAGCATTTT
TRBJ2-3 | - | many | TRBV2 | CASSFAGRTDTQYF | TGTGCCAGCAGTTTTGCGGGGCGCACAGATACGCAGTATTTT
TRBJ2-1 | - | - | TRBV5-1 | CASSTDYNEQFF | TGCGCCAGCTCGACTGACTACAATGAGCAGTTCTTC
TRBJ1-4 | - | - | TRBV14 | CASSQWGAGEKLFF | TGTGCCAGCAGTCAATGGGGGGCGGGTGAAAAACTGTTTTTT
TRBJ1-5 | - | few | TRBV19 | CASLGGLQPQHF | TGTGCCAGTCTCGGGGGACTGCAGCCCCAGCATTTT
TRBJ1-1 | - | - | TRBV28 | CASTKTAYTEAFF | TGTGCCAGCACTAAGACAGCATACACTGAAGCTTTCTTT
TRBJ1-5 | - | few | TRBV7-8 | CASSGGIQPQHF | TGTGCCAGCAGCGGGGGGATCCAGCCCCAGCATTTT
TRBJ2-1 | - | few | TRBV12-3/TRBV12-4 | CASSAEIEQFF | TGTGCCAGCAGCGCCGAAATTGAGCAGTTCTTC
TRBJ1-4 | TRBD1 | few | TRBV6-6 | CASSTGQGEKLFF | TGTGCCAGCAGTACGGGACAGGGGGAAAAACTGTTTTTT
TRBJ2-1 | TRBD1 | many | TRBV29-1 | CSVHTGGPQQFF | TGCAGCGTACACACAGGGGGCCCCCAGCAGTTCTTC
TRBJ2-5 | TRBD2 | - | TRBV4-3 | CASSQGPAGVLKTQYF | TGCGCCAGCAGCCAAGGGCCAGCGGGGGTTTTAAAGACCCAGTACTTC
TRBJ1-4 | - | many | TRBV6-5 | CASRPGTWEKLFF | TGTGCCAGCAGACCCGGGACCTGGGAAAAACTGTTTTTT
TRBJ2-7 | TRBD2 | once | TRBV20-1 | CSARDASGVGEQYF | TGCAGTGCTAGAGATGCGAGCGGGGTGGGCGAGCAGTACTTC
TRBJ2-7 | TRBD1 | - | TRBV4-1 | CASSQYTGTGRHEQYF | TGCGCCAGCAGCCAGTACACCGGGACAGGGCGTCACGAGCAGTACTTC
TRBJ2-2 | - | - | TRBV4-1 | CASSQEFNSADTGELFF | TGCGCCAGCAGCCAAGAGTTTAACAGTGCGGACACCGGGGAGCTGTTTTTT
TRBJ2-7 | - | many | TRBV12-3/TRBV12-4 | CASSLQASSYEQYF | TGTGCCAGCAGTTTGCAGGCCAGCTCCTACGAGCAGTACTTC
TRBJ2-1 | - | - | TRBV7-9 | CASSPQGSTRNEQFF | TGTGCCAGCAGCCCCCAGGGGAGTACAAGGAATGAGCAGTTCTTC
TRBJ2-5 | TRBD1 | - | TRBV5-1 | CASGTTGGGETQYF | TGCGCCAGCGGGACGACAGGGGGCGGCGAGACCCAGTACTTC
TRBJ1-1 | TRBD1 | few | TRBV9 | CASSVVPGGSEAFF | TGTGCCAGCAGCGTAGTGCCAGGGGGCTCTGAAGCTTTCTTT
TRBJ1-2 | - | many | TRBV5-1 | CASSLGTRMDSLIYGYTF | TGCGCCAGCAGCTTAGGGACCAGAATGGACAGTCTCATATATGGCTACACCTTC
TRBJ2-3 | TRBD2 | few | TRBV7-2 | CASRPGGGLADTQYF | TGTGCCAGCAGACCGGGGGGGGGCCTGGCAGATACGCAGTATTTT
TRBJ2-3 | TRBD2 | - | TRBV6-6 | CASSYGEGSDTQYF | TGTGCCAGCAGTTACGGGGAGGGATCAGATACGCAGTATTTT
TRBJ1-2 | TRBD1 | - | TRBV6-1 | CASGYGTGVDGYTF | TGTGCCAGCGGATATGGGACAGGGGTCGATGGCTACACCTTC
TRBJ1-2 | - | - | TRBV18 | CASSPPVTGGSYGYTF | TGTGCCAGCTCACCACCGGTAACGGGTGGATCGTATGGCTACACCTTC
TRBJ1-1 | - | - | TRBV7-3 | CASSQTRDGEAFF | TGTGCCAGCAGCCAGACAAGGGATGGAGAAGCTTTCTTT
TRBJ1-5 | - | - | TRBV29-1 | CSVGVGVVQNQPQHF | TGCAGCGTGGGGGTCGGGGTAGTACAAAATCAGCCCCAGCATTTT
TRBJ2-3 | TRBD2 | few | TRBV20-1 | CSARGLADTDTQYF | TGCAGTGCTAGAGGACTAGCGGATACAGATACGCAGTATTTT
TRBJ1-1 | TRBD1 | many | TRBV7-2 | CASSLQGVGTEAFF | TGTGCCAGCAGCTTACAGGGGGTGGGCACTGAAGCTTTCTTT
TRBJ1-2 | - | few | TRBV27 | CASSLSGGRGYGYTF | TGTGCCAGCAGTTTATCCGGAGGCCGGGGCTATGGCTACACCTTC
TRBJ2-5 | - | few | TRBV6-5 | CASSYSGGDDQETQYF | TGTGCCAGCAGTTACTCGGGCGGGGATGACCAAGAGACCCAGTACTTC